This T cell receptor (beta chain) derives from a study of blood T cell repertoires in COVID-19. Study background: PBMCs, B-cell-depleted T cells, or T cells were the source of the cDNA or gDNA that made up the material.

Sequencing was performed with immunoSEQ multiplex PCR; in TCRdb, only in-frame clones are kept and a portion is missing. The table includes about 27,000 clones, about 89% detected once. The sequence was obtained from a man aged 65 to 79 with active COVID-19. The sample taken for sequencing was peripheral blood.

The CDR3 DNA reads as TGTGCCAGCAGAGACAGGGACAACTATGGCTACACCTTC. Translation gives CASRDRDNYGYTF. The chain combines TRBV6-5 with TRBJ1-2; TRBD1 agrees at 7 bases. The CDR3 is 13 residues long. Trimming removed 6 bases from V and 2 bases from J; junction bases left unmatched: 3. Germline V CDR1 and CDR2: MNHEY, SVGAGI.